These 9 T cell receptor beta chains originate from one sample sequenced in a study of cytomegalovirus exposure and HLA in healthy donors. Primers included in the PCR were 60 Vbeta and 13 Jbeta primers. Sequencing was performed with immunoSEQ multiplex PCR; in TCRdb, only in-frame clones are kept and a portion is missing. The sample yields about 120,000 clones, less than 80% seen once. The source material was PBMCs. The receptors originated from a young man in good health and CMV-seronegative.

This chain joins TRBV6-5 and TRBJ1-6; 10 bases match TRBD1. The germline V gene encodes CDR1 MNHEY and CDR2 SVGAGI. J gave up 9 bases and V 2 bases, and 1 base lay outside the gene matches. The CDR3 spans 14 residues. As DNA, the CDR3 is TGTGCCAGCAGTTACGGGACAGGGGCTTCACCCCTCCACTTT. Protein product: CASSYGTGASPLHF.

This clone was seen a single time. The chain combines TRBV15 with TRBJ2-5; no clear D gene. The J call may be faulty, since TRBJ2-7 better matches the DNA end. This CDR3 has 14 amino acids. Germline V lookup: CDR1 LNHNV, CDR2 YYDKDF (reference sequence). DNA for the CDR3: TGTGCCACCAGCAGAGATCGCCAGGCCTACGAGCAGTACTTC. Its protein product is CATSRDRQAYEQYF.

This clone was counted between two and nine times. This chain links TRBV2 with TRBJ1-4, with 7 bases matching TRBD1. With 6 bases clipped from V and 4 bases from J, the junction kept 11 bases outside the gene matches. This CDR3 region has 16 residues. The germline gives CDR1 SNHLY, CDR2 FYNNEI. CDR3 nucleotide sequence: TGTGCCAGCAGAGACCTGACAGGGCGAGGTAATGAAAAACTGTTTTTT. This sequence encodes CASRDLTGRGNEKLFF.

The J gene is TRBJ2-5, the V gene TRBV5-1, with D possibly TRBD1 on 6 matching bases. The CDR3 extends over 15 amino acids. CDR1 and CDR2 from the germline V gene are SGHRS and YFSETQ. V was shortened by 2 bases and J by 5 bases, with 16 bases between the two germline ends. The CDR3 region has the DNA TGCGCCAGCAGCTTCGGGACAACCACAGGGGAGACCCAGTACTTC. As protein: CASSFGTTTGETQYF.

This clone turned up a few times. This chain joins TRBV13 and TRBJ2-5; 9 nucleotides agree with TRBD1. The CDR3 is 14 residues long. Germline V gene data show CDR1 as PRHDT and CDR2 as FYEKMQ (reference sequence). The V gene end was trimmed by 5 bases and the J gene end by 5 bases; junction bases not matched to a gene: 6. This chain's CDR3 is CASSLQGASETQYF. The CDR3 nucleotides read TGTGCCAGCAGCCTACAGGGGGCGTCGGAGACCCAGTACTTC. Full variable domain (missing parts from reference TRBV13 and TRBJ2-5): AAGVIQSPRHLIKEKRETATLKCYPIPRHDTVYWYQQGPGQDPQFLISFYEKMQSDKGSIPDRFSAQQFSDYHSELNMSSLELGDSALYFCASSLQGASETQYFGPGTRLLVL.

V and J are TRBV5-1 and TRBJ1-2; D possibly corresponds to TRBD1 (5 bases). Germline CDR1 and CDR2: SGHRS and YFSETQ. This CDR3 contains 14 residues. With 4 bases removed from V and 4 bases from J, the gap between germline ends came to 14 bases. CDR3 sequence reads: CASSDDGAGYGYTF. CDR3 DNA sequence: TGCGCCAGCAGCGACGATGGGGCTGGCTATGGCTACACCTTC.

J is TRBJ1-2 and V is TRBV25-1; TRBD1 is a possible D gene (5 bases). CDR1 and CDR2 from the germline V gene are MGHDK and SYGVNS. Deletions cut 8 bases from V and 8 bases from J, with 18 bases between. The CDR3 contains 13 residues. CDR3 residues: CASAAGGTRGYTF. CDR3 bases: TGTGCCAGCGCCGCGGGGGGAACGCGAGGCTACACCTTC.

The table lists this clone with a count of one. This chain links TRBV7-3 with TRBJ2-3; no clear D. CDR3 length: 13 residues. Germline assignment: CDR1 SGHTA and CDR2 FQGTGA. V gave up 4 bases and J gave up 6 bases, with 11 bases separating them. In DNA form, the CDR3 reads TGTGCCAGCAGCTCAGTGCCCGGGGATACGCAGTATTTT. Amino acid sequence: CASSSVPGDTQYF.

V and J are TRBV28 and TRBJ1-3; TRBD1 might be the D (5 bases). The V gene lost 8 bases and the J gene lost 0 bases, with 14 bases spanning the gap. CDR1 is MDHEN and CDR2 is SYDVKM in the germline V gene. The CDR3 is made up of 15 amino acids. CDR3 in amino acids: CASFTGGSSGNTIYF. CDR3 in DNA: TGTGCCAGCTTCACCGGGGGGAGCTCTGGAAACACCATATATTTT.